These 8 T cell receptor beta chains came from one sample sequenced in a study of blood T cell repertoires in COVID-19. Only in-frame clones appear in the TCRdb table, and some are missing; sequencing was by immunoSEQ multiplex PCR. The sample shows 150,000 to 170,000 clones, approximately 80% of them seen only once. Sequencing input: peripheral blood. The receptors were sampled from a woman aged 80 or older with acute or convalescent COVID-19.

The chain employs TRBV6-1 and TRBJ1-5, with D perhaps TRBD1 (6 bases). The V and J ends lost 7 bases and 2 bases respectively, with 12 bases between them. The CDR3 has 14 amino acids. CDR1 is MNHNS and CDR2 is SASEGT in the germline V gene. The CDR3 sequence is CASIARQGNQPQHF. The CDR3 bases are TGTGCCAGCATCGCGAGACAGGGCAATCAGCCCCAGCATTTT.

V usage is TRBV2 and J usage is TRBJ2-1; D perhaps matches TRBD2 (5 bases). With 8 bases removed from V and 7 bases from J, the gap between germline ends came to 24 bases. Germline lookup yields CDR1 SNHLY and CDR2 FYNNEI. CDR3 length: 16 residues. The CDR3 DNA reads TGTGCCAGCTCAAAAGGCCGGGGAGTGGATAATAATGAGCAGTTCTTC. This encodes CASSKGRGVDNNEQFF.

This chain connects TRBV5-6 to TRBJ1-3; 8 bases map to TRBD1. This CDR3 contains 16 residues. V shed 3 bases and J 4 bases; nucleotides not matched to a gene: 9. Germline values: CDR1 SGHDT, CDR2 YYEEEE. The CDR3 DNA is TGTGCCAGCAGCTCAGGATGGACAGGGTCAGGAAACACCATATATTTT. This translates into CASSSGWTGSGNTIYF.

The chain combines TRBV3-1 (or the pseudogene TRBV3-2) with TRBJ1-6; the D is unclear. With 0 bases removed from V and 9 bases from J, the gap between germline ends came to 15 bases. Germline V CDR1 and CDR2: LGHDT, YNNKEL (reference sequence). This CDR3 contains 16 residues. This chain's CDR3 is CASSQDSGVGISPLHF. CDR3 bases: TGTGCCAGCAGCCAAGATTCGGGAGTGGGGATTTCACCCCTCCACTTT.

This clone was seen once. The chain combines TRBV5-1 with TRBJ1-1; 9 positions match TRBD1. The V gene end was trimmed by 4 bases and the J gene end by 5 bases; junction bases not matched to a gene: 6. Per the germline V gene, CDR1 is SGHRS and CDR2 is YFSETQ. The CDR3 runs to 14 residues. DNA for the CDR3: TGCGCCAGCAGCCGTCCCGGGACAGGGACTGAAGCTTTCTTT. Translated: CASSRPGTGTEAFF.

CDR3 sequence: CASSGQPGGQSYNEQFF. CDR3 bases: TGTGCCAGCAGCGGCCAACCGGGGGGCCAGTCCTACAATGAGCAGTTCTTC. The chain recombines TRBV9 with TRBJ2-1; D is possibly TRBD2 (7 bases). Looked up from germline, CDR1 is SGDLS and CDR2 is YYNGEE. This CDR3 comprises 17 residues. Trimming took off 3 bases at V and 1 base at J, with 17 bases between the two ends.

The chain links TRBV28 to TRBJ1-5, with 9 bases aligning to TRBD1. Germline V gives CDR1 MDHEN, CDR2 SYDVKM. Germline trimming cut 6 bases from V and 5 bases from J; bases unmatched to any gene: 2. The CDR3 runs to 13 residues. CDR3 DNA sequence: TGTGCCAGCAGGGGACAGGGCGATCAGCCCCAGCATTTT. Protein: CASRGQGDQPQHF.

The chain joins TRBV7-9 to TRBJ1-1; 8 bases agree with TRBD1. J lost 4 bases, V lost 5 bases, and 9 bases had no gene match. The CDR3 has 15 amino acids. Germline values: CDR1 SEHNR, CDR2 FQNEAQ (reference sequence). This chain's CDR3 is CASSNLQGVGTEAFF. CDR3 coding DNA: TGTGCCAGCAGCAATCTACAGGGGGTTGGCACTGAAGCTTTCTTT.